A selection of T cell receptor beta chains follows, all from one sample in a study of blood T cell repertoires in COVID-19. The assay was immunoSEQ multiplex PCR, and TCRdb's table has in-frame clones only and misses some. This sample yields approximately 500,000 clones, of which around nine tenths are seen a single time; 7.8% belongs to the top ten. Sequencing was performed on peripheral blood. These receptors came from a woman between 50 and 59 years old with COVID-19, enrolled during active disease. Each CDR3 is given with its conserved first and last residue. The D gene is left open where the match is weak. Size tells how often a clone was seen (once, few, many) or the class of an expanded clone, and some rows leave it out.

>-|TRBD1|TRBJ1-5|TRBV7-8
TGTGCCAGCAGCTTAGGGGCCGGACAGGGATCGAGTCAGCCCCAGCATTTT
CASSLGAGQGSSQPQHF
>-|TRBD2|TRBJ2-2|TRBV2
TGTGCCAGCGATGGACTAGCGGGGTCGGGCGGCACCGGGGAGCTGTTTTTT
CASDGLAGSGGTGELFF
>-|TRBD1|TRBJ2-7|TRBV12-3/TRBV12-4
TGTGCCAGCAGTTCAGGACAGGACGAGCAGTACTTC
CASSSGQDEQYF
>-|TRBD1|TRBJ1-6|TRBV7-9
TGTGCCAGCAGCTTAGAGGGACAGGCGGAGTCACCCCTCCACTTT
CASSLEGQAESPLHF
>-|-|TRBJ1-2|TRBV7-2
TGTGCCAGCAGCTTAGTCGGGGGGGCCTATGGCTACACCTTC
CASSLVGGAYGYTF
>few|TRBD2|TRBJ2-7|TRBV5-1
TGCGCCAGCGGTCCCGGGACTAGCGGCTACGAGCAGTACTTC
CASGPGTSGYEQYF
>-|TRBD1|TRBJ1-2|TRBV5-1
TGCGCCAGCAGCTTAACGGGACAGAACTATGGCTACACCTTC
CASSLTGQNYGYTF
>-|TRBD1|TRBJ1-1|TRBV28
TGTGCCAGCAGTCAATATGGGACAGCGAACACTGAAGCTTTCTTT
CASSQYGTANTEAFF
>-|-|TRBJ1-1|TRBV25-1
TGTGCCAGCAGTAAGCGAAACTTGAACACTGAAGCTTTCTTT
CASSKRNLNTEAFF
>-|-|TRBJ1-1|TRBV30
TGTGCCTGGGACCCAGGGACTTCTGAAGCTTTCTTT
CAWDPGTSEAFF
>-|-|TRBJ1-2|TRBV29-1
TGCAGCGTTGATGTGGCCGACTATGGCTACACCTTC
CSVDVADYGYTF
>few|TRBD1|TRBJ1-2|TRBV6-5
TGTGCCAGCAGTTTGAAAGGGACAGGGGCCTATGGCTACACCTTC
CASSLKGTGAYGYTF